The clone carrying this T cell receptor beta chain has only a few counts. Antigen specificity is unknown. The donors, healthy Caucasians from Russia, were aged roughly 6 to 90. These data come from a study of blood T cells in healthy people across ages. Study outcomes and limitations: It was found that TCR beta diversity correlated strongly with the percentage of naive T cells.

Alongside a J-beta primer mix, a sample-barcoded 5' primer served in a second PCR lasting about 7 to 11 cycles. TCRdb processed the 5' RACE reads anew with MiXCR; each CDR3 protein has one entry. Of some 700,000 distinct CDR3 sequences listed, roughly two fifths are singletons. Germline CDR1 reads SGHDN; CDR2 reads FVKESK. J was trimmed by 2 bases and V by 3 bases; bases with no gene match: 14. This CDR3 spans 18 amino acids. The rearrangement uses TRBV14 and TRBJ2-7, with TRBD2 identical over 9 bases. The TCR sequence derives from a woman in her sixties in good health. Input material: blood. CDR3 sequence: CASSHTGGSGGQAYEQYF. DNA for the CDR3: TGTGCCAGCAGCCATACCGGGGGTAGCGGGGGTCAAGCCTACGAGCAGTACTTC.